The rows below give T cell receptor beta chains drawn from one sample of a study of T cell repertoires in cytomegalovirus infection. TCRdb used MiXCR to reprocess the reads, holding one entry per CDR3 protein. The data show approximately 700,000 distinct CDR3 sequences, roughly 35% seen once. The source material was PBMCs. Receptors were obtained from a human donor in good health (CMV status not recorded). Some clones in this sample may be carry-over from other donors' samples. The CDR3 runs from the conserved cysteine through the conserved F or W. The order of the fields is V gene, clone size, D gene, CDR3 length, J gene, CDR3 DNA, CDR3 protein. A D gene is named only where the DNA matches it firmly. Clone size is not always given. Where it is, it says once, few, many or a class for expanded clones.

V: TRBV7-2
size: few
D: -
length: 15
J: TRBJ2-7
DNA: TGTGCCAGCACCCGAGGCTACCCAGACTTTGGCGAGCAGTACTTC
CDR3: CASTRGYPDFGEQYF

V: TRBV7-2
size: -
D: -
length: 13
J: TRBJ1-1
DNA: TGTGCCAGCAGGTTTAGCCGAGACACTGAAGCTTTCTTT
CDR3: CASRFSRDTEAFF

V: TRBV20-1
size: once
D: -
length: 11
J: TRBJ2-1
DNA: TGCAGTGCTAGAGATCCCAATGAGCAGTTCTTC
CDR3: CSARDPNEQFF

V: TRBV7-6
size: few
D: -
length: 15
J: TRBJ2-5
DNA: TGTGCTAGCAGCTTAAATGCGGGATACCAAGAGACCCAGTACTTC
CDR3: CASSLNAGYQETQYF

V: TRBV4-1
size: few
D: -
length: 19
J: TRBJ2-5
DNA: TGCGCCAGCAGCCACCCATTTGGTTCGGATGATTACGACCCTGAGACCCAGTACTTC
CDR3: CASSHPFGSDDYDPETQYF

V: TRBV6-5
size: -
D: -
length: 16
J: TRBJ2-7
DNA: TGTGCCAGCAAAAAATGGACAGCACGGTACTCCTACGAGCAGTACTTC
CDR3: CASKKWTARYSYEQYF

V: TRBV20-1
size: -
D: -
length: 15
J: TRBJ2-3
DNA: TGCAGTGCTAGAGATCGGAGGGTCCCCACAGATACGCAGTATTTT
CDR3: CSARDRRVPTDTQYF

V: TRBV20-1
size: -
D: -
length: 13
J: TRBJ1-2
DNA: TGCAGTGCTATGTCTGGAACTAACTATGGCTACACCTTC
CDR3: CSAMSGTNYGYTF

V: TRBV20-1
size: -
D: TRBD2
length: 14
J: TRBJ2-5
DNA: TGCAGTGCTAGGTCACTAGCGGGTCAAGAGACCCAGTACTTC
CDR3: CSARSLAGQETQYF

V: TRBV30
size: -
D: TRBD1
length: 15
J: TRBJ1-2
DNA: TGTGCCTGGAGGGGAACAGGGGAAATCGGGTATGGCTACACCTTC
CDR3: CAWRGTGEIGYGYTF

V: TRBV28
size: -
D: TRBD1
length: 20
J: TRBJ1-5
DNA: TGTGCCAGCAGCCACGGACAGGGAGGGGGGAATGGGCTTCGCAATCAGCCCCAGCATTTT
CDR3: CASSHGQGGGNGLRNQPQHF

V: TRBV7-2
size: many
D: -
length: 15
J: TRBJ1-2
DNA: TGTGCCAGCAGCTTATGGCGGACCACTGACTATGGCTACACCTTC
CDR3: CASSLWRTTDYGYTF

V: TRBV10-2
size: -
D: TRBD1
length: 15
J: TRBJ2-1
DNA: TGCGCCAGCACCCAGGGACAGGGGGCGATGAATGAGCAGTTCTTC
CDR3: CASTQGQGAMNEQFF

V: TRBV7-2
size: many
D: TRBD2
length: 16
J: TRBJ2-3
DNA: TGTGCCAGCAGCTTAAGTGCTAGCGGGAGCTTGGATACGCAGTATTTT
CDR3: CASSLSASGSLDTQYF

V: TRBV7-9
size: few
D: TRBD2
length: 13
J: TRBJ2-1
DNA: TGTGCCAGCAGCCAAAGCGGGAGAAATGAGCAGTTCTTC
CDR3: CASSQSGRNEQFF

V: TRBV2
size: -
D: -
length: 15
J: TRBJ1-1
DNA: TGTGCCAGCAGGGGTAGGGATCCAGCGAACACTGAAGCTTTCTTT
CDR3: CASRGRDPANTEAFF

V: TRBV7-2
size: -
D: -
length: 15
J: TRBJ1-4
DNA: TGTGCCAGCAGCCGACGATCGGGGGAGGGTGAAAAACTGTTTTTT
CDR3: CASSRRSGEGEKLFF

V: TRBV10-3
size: few
D: TRBD2
length: 15
J: TRBJ2-3
DNA: TGTGCCATCAGTGAGGGACTAGCGGGCACAGATACGCAGTATTTT
CDR3: CAISEGLAGTDTQYF

V: TRBV5-1
size: -
D: -
length: 15
J: TRBJ1-2
DNA: TGCGCCAGCAGCGCGTCCGGGACCCTAGAGCGCGGCTACACCTTC
CDR3: CASSASGTLERGYTF

V: TRBV7-6
size: few
D: TRBD2
length: 16
J: TRBJ2-1
DNA: TGTGCCAGCAGCTTACGCGGGTCGGGAGGGGCTAACGAGCAGTTCTTC
CDR3: CASSLRGSGGANEQFF

V: TRBV6-1
size: -
D: TRBD2
length: 15
J: TRBJ2-1
DNA: TGTGCCAGCAGTACAGCGGGAGCCCCCTACAATGAGCAGTTCTTC
CDR3: CASSTAGAPYNEQFF

V: TRBV2
size: -
D: TRBD1
length: 14
J: TRBJ1-1
DNA: TGTGCCAGCACCGCTCCGACAGGGGTGGAAGAAGCTTTCTTT
CDR3: CASTAPTGVEEAFF

V: TRBV6-5
size: few
D: TRBD1
length: 14
J: TRBJ2-5
DNA: TGTGCCAGCAGTAGGACAGGGGGTCATGAGACCCAGTACTTC
CDR3: CASSRTGGHETQYF

V: TRBV20-1
size: once
D: TRBD2
length: 15
J: TRBJ2-3
DNA: TGCAGTGCTCGTACCGGGACTAGCGTGTCAGATACGCAGTATTTT
CDR3: CSARTGTSVSDTQYF

V: TRBV6-6
size: -
D: TRBD2
length: 16
J: TRBJ2-1
DNA: TGTGCCAGCAGTTACTCGACTAGCGGACCCTACAATGAGCAGTTCTTC
CDR3: CASSYSTSGPYNEQFF

V: TRBV19
size: few
D: -
length: 14
J: TRBJ2-2
DNA: TGTGCCAGTAGTATAGTTTCCGAACATCGGGAGCTGTTTTTT
CDR3: CASSIVSEHRELFF

V: TRBV6-1
size: few
D: -
length: 14
J: TRBJ1-5
DNA: TGTGCCAGCAGTGAAGAAAAGGGGGTGCAGCCCCAGCATTTT
CDR3: CASSEEKGVQPQHF

V: TRBV14
size: -
D: -
length: 13
J: TRBJ2-1
DNA: TGTGCCAGCAGCCACTCCAGTTACAATGAGCAGTTCTTC
CDR3: CASSHSSYNEQFF

V: TRBV7-3
size: -
D: TRBD1
length: 13
J: TRBJ1-2
DNA: TGTGCCAGCAGCAGACACAGGGGAGATGGCTACACCTTC
CDR3: CASSRHRGDGYTF

V: TRBV7-2
size: many
D: TRBD1
length: 18
J: TRBJ2-2
DNA: TGTGCCAGCACCTCCTATTACACTCTGGACAGGGTCACCGGGGAGCTGTTTTTT
CDR3: CASTSYYTLDRVTGELFF

V: TRBV28
size: -
D: -
length: 12
J: TRBJ2-3
DNA: TGTGCCAGCACAGGGGAGGTAGATACGCAGTATTTT
CDR3: CASTGEVDTQYF

V: TRBV7-2
size: many
D: -
length: 15
J: TRBJ2-7
DNA: TGTGCCAGCAGCTTAGCCGGGCTAGCCCCCTACGAGCAGTACTTC
CDR3: CASSLAGLAPYEQYF

V: TRBV5-4
size: -
D: TRBD1
length: 16
J: TRBJ2-5
DNA: TGTGCCAGCAGCTTGGCCGGACAGGCGAGCCAAGAGACCCAGTACTTC
CDR3: CASSLAGQASQETQYF

V: TRBV19
size: many
D: TRBD1
length: 15
J: TRBJ1-1
DNA: TGTGCCAGCAGCCCCCGGGACAGGGTGAACACTGAAGCTTTCTTT
CDR3: CASSPRDRVNTEAFF

V: TRBV7-6
size: -
D: TRBD2
length: 17
J: TRBJ2-1
DNA: TGTGCCAGCAGCATGATCCGTATGGGCGGGAGGGGGAATGAGCAGTTCTTC
CDR3: CASSMIRMGGRGNEQFF

V: TRBV18
size: -
D: -
length: 12
J: TRBJ2-7
DNA: TGTGCCAGCAGTCCCCGGGCCTACGAGCAGTACTTC
CDR3: CASSPRAYEQYF

V: TRBV20-1
size: -
D: -
length: 15
J: TRBJ1-2
DNA: TGCAGTGCTAGAGTAAATGGGCAGGGGAACTATGGCTACACCTTC
CDR3: CSARVNGQGNYGYTF

V: TRBV12-3/TRBV12-4
size: -
D: TRBD1
length: 19
J: TRBJ1-5
DNA: TGTGCCAGCAGTCCACCTAAGGGACAGAAACTTTATAGCAATCAGCCCCAGCATTTT
CDR3: CASSPPKGQKLYSNQPQHF

V: TRBV18
size: few
D: TRBD1
length: 19
J: TRBJ1-5
DNA: TGTGCCAGCTCACCGCGAGGCCAGGGGGGGGGGCACCCTAATCAGCCCCAGCATTTT
CDR3: CASSPRGQGGGHPNQPQHF

V: TRBV5-5
size: few
D: TRBD2
length: 19
J: TRBJ2-5
DNA: TGTGCCAGCAGCCGGACTAGCGGGAGTTCTGAGGCAGTTCCGAGAACCCAGTACTTC
CDR3: CASSRTSGSSEAVPRTQYF

V: TRBV12-3/TRBV12-4
size: few
D: -
length: 14
J: TRBJ1-1
DNA: TGTGCCAGCAGAAGACCGGACATTCACACTGAAGCTTTCTTT
CDR3: CASRRPDIHTEAFF

V: TRBV5-1
size: -
D: -
length: 15
J: TRBJ1-5
DNA: TGCGCCAGCAGCCCGGGGAACCCCATATATCAGCCCCAGCATTTT
CDR3: CASSPGNPIYQPQHF

V: TRBV6-8
size: once
D: TRBD2
length: 18
J: TRBJ2-2
DNA: TGTGCCAGCACCTACCTCGGAGCGGGAGGGCCTTACACCGGGGAGCTGTTTTTT
CDR3: CASTYLGAGGPYTGELFF

V: TRBV7-2
size: many
D: -
length: 15
J: TRBJ2-3
DNA: TGTGCCAGCAGCTTAGACAGGACTAGCACAGATACGCAGTATTTT
CDR3: CASSLDRTSTDTQYF

V: TRBV7-8
size: once
D: -
length: 16
J: TRBJ2-7
DNA: TGTGCCAGCAGCTTAGTGGTGGGCGAAAGCTCCTACGAGCAGTACTTC
CDR3: CASSLVVGESSYEQYF